Below, one T cell receptor beta chain is given with its context. Its antigen is as yet unknown. CDR1 is SNHLY, CDR2 FYNNEI, per germline. The CDR3 spans 15 residues. Trimming stripped 1 base from V and 1 base from J, with 5 bases between. In each case, RNA was isolated and then reverse transcribed into cDNA as the sequencing template. Measured with immunoSEQ multiplex PCR; TCRdb has only the in-frame clones, and not every one. The data show 90,000 to 100,000 clones, 35% to 45% seen once. Those with alopecia areata gave lesional scalp punch biopsies and peripheral blood. This specimen comes from a study of CD8+ T cells in alopecia areata. Study details: Patients received oral tofacitinib, 5 to 10 mg twice daily, for moderate-to-severe alopecia areata.

Study-level points and caveats: Scalp sample sequencing also detects resident alphabeta T cells of normal skin.

Sequences were obtained from CD4+ T cells sorted from blood. The clonotype was recovered from a human donor with alopecia areata. V usage is TRBV2 and J usage is TRBJ2-6; the D is unclear. CDR3 region: CASSEEVSGANVLTF. The CDR3 DNA follows: TGTGCCAGCAGTGAAGAGGTTTCTGGGGCCAACGTCCTGACTTTC.